A selection of T cell receptor beta chains follows, all from one sample in a study of shared clonotypes between healthy human individuals. Assay used: immunoSEQ multiplex PCR; TCRdb lists only in-frame clones, some missing. The sample shows about 460,000 clones, more than 70% of them seen only once. The source material was PBMCs. Receptor source: a woman aged 35 to 49 in good health. Some clones in this sample may be carry-over from other donors' samples. CDR3s include the opening cysteine and the closing phenylalanine or tryptophan.

v_call	cdr3_aa
TRBV5-1	CASSLSSGRPGTDTQYF
TRBV28	CASRTPGALPHQPQHF
TRBV4-2	CASSQDQAANYGYTF
TRBV19	CASTTGGPSPGGYTF
TRBV10-1	CASSNLITGELFF
TRBV7-2	CASSLALATYEQYF
TRBV7-8	CASSLPRYSPYEQYF
TRBV7-2	CASPARGTSGSTDTQYF
TRBV9	CASSSGGPRSTDTQYF
TRBV7-2	CASSLISGGPFYEQYF
TRBV28	CASSRGPTSSYEQYF
TRBV7-2	CASSLARAERGYF
TRBV4-1	CASSRPGLAYNEQFF
TRBV2	CASSEFREDRGYEQYF
TRBV7-6	CASSLGDRERRETQYF
TRBV5-8	CANRRGLLSTEAFF
TRBV25-1	CASSEKDIQYF
TRBV10-3	CAISEWRGGNSPLHF
TRBV28	CASKLAGDPNEQFF
TRBV2	CASSIQGPTGELFF
TRBV7-9	CASSLVMGGQGEETQYF
TRBV27	CASSGGTRGLYEQYF
TRBV2	CASSALKAGEQFF
TRBV30	CAWRTGGSYEQYF
TRBV4-1	CASSQSGPGVLRDGHNEQFF
TRBV29-1	CSVEAGGTYEQYF
TRBV5-1	CASSALWTGGLFF
TRBV5-5	CASSLLGSIIYGYTF
TRBV27	CASSLGPNNEQFF
TRBV6-5	CASTSRDRGFGTQYF